A selection of T cell receptor beta chains follows, all from one sample in a study of a mutant IDH1 vaccine in newly diagnosed glioma. Some clones are missing from TCRdb's copy, which holds only in-frame ones; the method was immunoSEQ multiplex PCR. The sample yields some 70,000 clones, 84% seen once. The antigens these receptors bind are not known. The material was PBMCs, obtained from a glioma patient whose treatment included an IDH1 peptide vaccine. These receptors were collected from a man younger than 35 with glioma. Both conserved end residues are part of each CDR3. A D gene is named only where the DNA matches it firmly. Part of the rows lack a size; the others show once, few, many or a class for expanded clones.

d_call: TRBD1; v_call: TRBV15; clone_size: NA; j_call: TRBJ1-6; cdr3_nt: TGTGCCACCTGGGACAGGGAAGGTTCACCCCTCCACTTT; cdr3_aa: CATWDREGSPLHF
d_call: NA; v_call: TRBV7-9; clone_size: few; j_call: TRBJ1-6; cdr3_nt: TGTGCCAGCAGCAGTCAAAACAGTGGCGGTTTGACAACCCTCCACTTT; cdr3_aa: CASSSQNSGGLTTLHF
d_call: NA; v_call: TRBV29-1; clone_size: NA; j_call: TRBJ1-5; cdr3_nt: TGCAGCGTTGGCAGGGGTAGCAATCAGCCCCAGCATTTT; cdr3_aa: CSVGRGSNQPQHF
d_call: NA; v_call: TRBV30; clone_size: NA; j_call: TRBJ2-7; cdr3_nt: TGTGCCTGGAGTGGATACTCCCCTTCGGACGAGCAGTACTTC; cdr3_aa: CAWSGYSPSDEQYF
d_call: NA; v_call: TRBV29-1; clone_size: few; j_call: TRBJ1-2; cdr3_nt: TGCAGCGTTGGAGCAGTCTTGGACTATGGCTACACCTTC; cdr3_aa: CSVGAVLDYGYTF
d_call: NA; v_call: TRBV7-2; clone_size: NA; j_call: TRBJ1-1; cdr3_nt: TGTGCCAGCAGCCCCTTTCGTTTTGGCACTGAAGCTTTCTTT; cdr3_aa: CASSPFRFGTEAFF
d_call: NA; v_call: TRBV5-1; clone_size: NA; j_call: TRBJ2-7; cdr3_nt: TGCGCCAGCAGCTTGGCCCGGGGTACTACTGTGGAGCAGTACTTC; cdr3_aa: CASSLARGTTVEQYF
d_call: NA; v_call: TRBV6-5; clone_size: NA; j_call: TRBJ2-3; cdr3_nt: TGTGCCAGCAGCCAGGGGGGACTTCTGGATACGCAGTATTTT; cdr3_aa: CASSQGGLLDTQYF
d_call: NA; v_call: TRBV5-4; clone_size: NA; j_call: TRBJ1-4; cdr3_nt: TGTGCCAGCAGCTTGTCCGGGCGGAATGAAAAACTGTTTTTT; cdr3_aa: CASSLSGRNEKLFF
d_call: NA; v_call: TRBV4-3; clone_size: NA; j_call: TRBJ1-6; cdr3_nt: TGCGCCAGCAGCCAATCCGACAGTTTCGGGAATTCACCCCTCCACTTT; cdr3_aa: CASSQSDSFGNSPLHF
d_call: NA; v_call: TRBV28; clone_size: NA; j_call: TRBJ2-7; cdr3_nt: TGTGCCAGCAGTTTCAAGGGTCACGGTCACTTC; cdr3_aa: CASSFKGHGHF
d_call: NA; v_call: TRBV6-5; clone_size: few; j_call: TRBJ1-1; cdr3_nt: TGTGCCAGCAGCGAAAGACAGGTGAACACTGAAGCTTTCTTT; cdr3_aa: CASSERQVNTEAFF
d_call: TRBD1; v_call: TRBV14; clone_size: once; j_call: TRBJ1-2; cdr3_nt: TGTGCCAGCAGCCGTTCACCAGGACAGGGGGCGGATGGCTACACCTTC; cdr3_aa: CASSRSPGQGADGYTF
d_call: TRBD1; v_call: TRBV7-6; clone_size: once; j_call: TRBJ2-1; cdr3_nt: TGTGCCAGCAGCCCAAACACCAGGGGGCCCTCCTACAATGAGCAGTTCTTC; cdr3_aa: CASSPNTRGPSYNEQFF
d_call: TRBD1; v_call: TRBV7-2; clone_size: NA; j_call: TRBJ1-2; cdr3_nt: TGTGCCAGCAGCTCGACAGGGGGCCAGGGCTACACCTTC; cdr3_aa: CASSSTGGQGYTF
d_call: TRBD1; v_call: TRBV4-3; clone_size: NA; j_call: TRBJ1-1; cdr3_nt: TGCGCCAGCAGCCAGGGGCCAGGGGGCGCGGCGATTGAAGCTTTCTTT; cdr3_aa: CASSQGPGGAAIEAFF
d_call: NA; v_call: TRBV6-5; clone_size: NA; j_call: TRBJ1-1; cdr3_nt: TGTGCCAGCAGCCTGCATGCGAGCGCTGAAGCTTTCTTT; cdr3_aa: CASSLHASAEAFF
d_call: TRBD2; v_call: TRBV6-5; clone_size: NA; j_call: TRBJ2-7; cdr3_nt: TGTGCCAGCCGGGAGGAACCCGGACCCTACGAGCAGTACTTC; cdr3_aa: CASREEPGPYEQYF
d_call: NA; v_call: TRBV25-1; clone_size: once; j_call: TRBJ2-1; cdr3_nt: TGTGCCAGCACTTTGGGGGCGGGTGAGCAGTTCTTC; cdr3_aa: CASTLGAGEQFF
d_call: NA; v_call: TRBV5-1; clone_size: NA; j_call: TRBJ2-7; cdr3_nt: TGCGCCAGCAGCTTGAGCCTGCGGACCTACGAGCAGTACTTC; cdr3_aa: CASSLSLRTYEQYF
d_call: NA; v_call: TRBV25-1; clone_size: few; j_call: TRBJ1-1; cdr3_nt: TGTGCCAGCAGTGATCGCACAGCCCAGGGGCGACCACTCGAAGCTTTCTTT; cdr3_aa: CASSDRTAQGRPLEAFF
d_call: TRBD2; v_call: TRBV7-2; clone_size: NA; j_call: TRBJ2-1; cdr3_nt: TGTGCCAGCAGCCCATTAGCGGGATCCTACAATGAGCAGTTCTTC; cdr3_aa: CASSPLAGSYNEQFF
d_call: TRBD2; v_call: TRBV4-3; clone_size: NA; j_call: TRBJ2-7; cdr3_nt: TGCGCCAGCAGCCAAGTTCTTACGCGGGGGGGTAACGAGCAGTACTTC; cdr3_aa: CASSQVLTRGGNEQYF
d_call: NA; v_call: TRBV19; clone_size: once; j_call: TRBJ1-5; cdr3_nt: TGTGCCAGTACCACAGGGAGGCAGCCCCAGCATTTT; cdr3_aa: CASTTGRQPQHF
d_call: TRBD1; v_call: TRBV18; clone_size: NA; j_call: TRBJ2-3; cdr3_nt: TGTGCCAGCTCCCCCCATAGGGGGCCGAGAGATACGCAGTATTTT; cdr3_aa: CASSPHRGPRDTQYF
d_call: NA; v_call: TRBV5-5; clone_size: NA; j_call: TRBJ1-4; cdr3_nt: TGTGCCAGCAGCTTGGTTACTAAAACGGGAAAACTGTTTTTT; cdr3_aa: CASSLVTKTGKLFF
d_call: NA; v_call: TRBV7-9; clone_size: NA; j_call: TRBJ1-1; cdr3_nt: TGTGCCAGCAGCTTAGAATCTTATTCCCAGGGTGAAGCTTTCTTT; cdr3_aa: CASSLESYSQGEAFF
d_call: TRBD2; v_call: TRBV7-9; clone_size: NA; j_call: TRBJ2-7; cdr3_nt: TGTGCCAGCAGCTTAGTAGCGGGGGGTCCCCCCTACGAGCAGTACTTC; cdr3_aa: CASSLVAGGPPYEQYF
d_call: NA; v_call: TRBV30; clone_size: NA; j_call: TRBJ1-2; cdr3_nt: TGTGCCTGGAGTGTGTCGGTGGGCTATGGCTACACCTTC; cdr3_aa: CAWSVSVGYGYTF
d_call: NA; v_call: TRBV19; clone_size: once; j_call: TRBJ1-6; cdr3_nt: TGTGCCAGTAGCCTAACGTTATACGATAATTCACCCCTCCACTTT; cdr3_aa: CASSLTLYDNSPLHF
d_call: TRBD1; v_call: TRBV19; clone_size: NA; j_call: TRBJ1-2; cdr3_nt: TGTGCCAGTAGGGGACAGTGGGTGGAGAGTGGCTACACCTTC; cdr3_aa: CASRGQWVESGYTF
d_call: NA; v_call: TRBV27; clone_size: NA; j_call: TRBJ2-1; cdr3_nt: TGTGCCAGCAGTTTAGGGACTCAATCCTACAATGAGCAGTTCTTC; cdr3_aa: CASSLGTQSYNEQFF
d_call: NA; v_call: TRBV7-9; clone_size: few; j_call: TRBJ2-7; cdr3_nt: TGTGCCAGCAGCTTAGCCGGGGGTCGCTACGAGCAGTACTTC; cdr3_aa: CASSLAGGRYEQYF
d_call: NA; v_call: TRBV18; clone_size: NA; j_call: TRBJ2-7; cdr3_nt: TGTGCCAGCTCACCTACTCGGGGGCCGGGGTCCTACGAGCAGTACTTC; cdr3_aa: CASSPTRGPGSYEQYF
d_call: NA; v_call: TRBV7-8; clone_size: NA; j_call: TRBJ2-1; cdr3_nt: TGTGCCAGCAGCTTAGTGGAAGTAGCTATTGGGACCTACAATGAGCAGTTCTTC; cdr3_aa: CASSLVEVAIGTYNEQFF
d_call: TRBD1; v_call: TRBV9; clone_size: once; j_call: TRBJ2-1; cdr3_nt: TGTGCCAGCAGCGCGGGACAGAATTACAATGAGCAGTTCTTC; cdr3_aa: CASSAGQNYNEQFF
d_call: NA; v_call: TRBV5-4; clone_size: NA; j_call: TRBJ2-1; cdr3_nt: TGTGCCAGCAGCTTCTCCGGTCAGGTAGAGTTCTTC; cdr3_aa: CASSFSGQVEFF
d_call: NA; v_call: TRBV2; clone_size: NA; j_call: TRBJ1-4; cdr3_nt: TGTGCCAGCAGTGAAGAGTGGACTGCCCATGAAAAACTGTTTTTT; cdr3_aa: CASSEEWTAHEKLFF
d_call: TRBD2; v_call: TRBV9; clone_size: NA; j_call: TRBJ2-3; cdr3_nt: TGTGCCAGCAGCACCCCCGAAGGACTAGCTTCAGATACGCAGTATTTT; cdr3_aa: CASSTPEGLASDTQYF
d_call: NA; v_call: TRBV7-9; clone_size: NA; j_call: TRBJ2-2; cdr3_nt: TGTGCCAGCAGCTTAGCAAAAAATGGCGGGGAGCTGTTTTTT; cdr3_aa: CASSLAKNGGELFF